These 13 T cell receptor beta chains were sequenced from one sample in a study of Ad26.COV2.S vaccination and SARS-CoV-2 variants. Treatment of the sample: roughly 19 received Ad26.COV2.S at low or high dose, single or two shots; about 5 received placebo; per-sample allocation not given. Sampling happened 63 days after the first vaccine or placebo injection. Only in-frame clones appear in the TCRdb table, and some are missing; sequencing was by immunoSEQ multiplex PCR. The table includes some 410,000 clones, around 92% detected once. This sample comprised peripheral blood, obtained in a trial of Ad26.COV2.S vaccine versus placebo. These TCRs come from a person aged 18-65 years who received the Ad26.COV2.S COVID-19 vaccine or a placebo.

The CDR3 sequence: CASSPPAGRETQYF. The CDR3 DNA reads TGTGCCAGCTCACCTCCCGCGGGGCGGGAGACCCAGTACTTC. This chain links TRBV18 with TRBJ2-5; weak D call: TRBD2 (6 bases). The germline V gene encodes CDR1 KGHSH and CDR2 LQKENI. The CDR3 loop spans 14 amino acids. V lost 3 bases, J lost 5 bases, and 13 bases lay in between.

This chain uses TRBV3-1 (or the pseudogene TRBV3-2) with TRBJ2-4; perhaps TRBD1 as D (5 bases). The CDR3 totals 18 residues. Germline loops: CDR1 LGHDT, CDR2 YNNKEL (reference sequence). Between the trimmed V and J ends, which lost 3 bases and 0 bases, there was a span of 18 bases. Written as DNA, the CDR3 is TGTGCCAGCAGCCAGGGAACCACACGACAGCTAGCCAAAAACATTCAGTACTTC. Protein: CASSQGTTRQLAKNIQYF.

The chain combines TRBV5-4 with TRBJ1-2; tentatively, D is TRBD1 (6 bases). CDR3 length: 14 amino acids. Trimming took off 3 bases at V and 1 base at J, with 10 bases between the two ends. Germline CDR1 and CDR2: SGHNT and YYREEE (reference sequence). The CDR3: CASSSRTDNYGYTF. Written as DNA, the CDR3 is TGTGCCAGCAGCTCGCGGACAGATAACTATGGCTACACCTTC.

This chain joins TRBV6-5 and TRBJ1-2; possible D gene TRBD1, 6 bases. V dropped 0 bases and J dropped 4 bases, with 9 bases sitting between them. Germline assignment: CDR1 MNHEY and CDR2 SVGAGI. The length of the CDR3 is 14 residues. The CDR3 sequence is CASSYSRGGYGYTF. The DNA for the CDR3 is TGTGCCAGCAGTTACTCCAGGGGAGGCTATGGCTACACCTTC.

The CDR3 loop is CASSYQIAGEYNEQFF. In nucleotides, the CDR3 is TGTGCCAGCAGTTACCAAATAGCGGGGGAGTACAATGAGCAGTTCTTC. This rearrangement joins TRBV6-5 to TRBJ2-1; TRBD2 agrees at 9 bases. Germline loops: CDR1 MNHEY, CDR2 SVGAGI. Trimming took 2 bases from V and 4 from J; bases not matched to a gene: 6. This CDR3 has 16 amino acids.

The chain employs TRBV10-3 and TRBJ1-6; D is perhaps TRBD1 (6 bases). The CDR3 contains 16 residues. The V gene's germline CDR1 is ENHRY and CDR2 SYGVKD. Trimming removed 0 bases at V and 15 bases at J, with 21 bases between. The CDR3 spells CAISESAGVQGHVLHF. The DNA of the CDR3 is TGTGCCATCAGTGAGTCCGCGGGGGTACAGGGCCATGTCCTCCACTTT.

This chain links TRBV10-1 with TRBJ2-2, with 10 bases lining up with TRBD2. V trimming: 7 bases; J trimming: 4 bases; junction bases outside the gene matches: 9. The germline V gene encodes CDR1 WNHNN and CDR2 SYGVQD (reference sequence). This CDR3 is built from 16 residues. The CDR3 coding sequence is TGCGCCAGCACTTCCCATAAGCGGGAGGGCACCGGGGAGCTGTTTTTT. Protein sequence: CASTSHKREGTGELFF.

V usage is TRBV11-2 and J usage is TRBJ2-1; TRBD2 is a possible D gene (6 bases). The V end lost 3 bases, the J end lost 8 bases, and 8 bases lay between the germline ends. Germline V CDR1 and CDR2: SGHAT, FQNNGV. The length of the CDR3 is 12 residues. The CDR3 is CASSFGGDEQFF. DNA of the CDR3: TGTGCCAGCAGCTTCGGCGGGGATGAGCAGTTCTTC.

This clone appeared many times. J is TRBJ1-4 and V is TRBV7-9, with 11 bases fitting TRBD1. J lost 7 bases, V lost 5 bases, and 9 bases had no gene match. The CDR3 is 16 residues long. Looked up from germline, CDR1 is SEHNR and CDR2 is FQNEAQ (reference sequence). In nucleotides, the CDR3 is TGTGCCAGCAGCCCCACGGACAGGGGGCGTGTTGAAAAACTGTTTTTT. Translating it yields CASSPTDRGRVEKLFF.

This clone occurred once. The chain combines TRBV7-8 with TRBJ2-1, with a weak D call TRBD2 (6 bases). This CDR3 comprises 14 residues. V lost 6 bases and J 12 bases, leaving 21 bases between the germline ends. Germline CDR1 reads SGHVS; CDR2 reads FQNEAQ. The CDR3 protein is CASSTPAGASGQFF. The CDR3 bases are TGTGCCAGCAGTACCCCAGCGGGCGCCTCTGGGCAGTTCTTC.

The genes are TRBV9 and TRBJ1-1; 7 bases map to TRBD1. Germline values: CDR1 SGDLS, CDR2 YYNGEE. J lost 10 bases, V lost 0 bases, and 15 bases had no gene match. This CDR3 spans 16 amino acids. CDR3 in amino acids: CASSVVDRTDPGGAFF. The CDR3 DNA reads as TGTGCCAGCAGCGTAGTCGATCGGACAGACCCAGGGGGAGCTTTCTTT.

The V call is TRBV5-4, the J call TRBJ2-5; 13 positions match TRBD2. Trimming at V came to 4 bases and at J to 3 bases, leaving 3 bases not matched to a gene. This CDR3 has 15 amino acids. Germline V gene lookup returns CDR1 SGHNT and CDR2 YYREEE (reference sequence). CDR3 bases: TGTGCCAGCAGCAAAGGACTAGCGGGGGAAGAGACCCAGTACTTC. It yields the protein CASSKGLAGEETQYF.

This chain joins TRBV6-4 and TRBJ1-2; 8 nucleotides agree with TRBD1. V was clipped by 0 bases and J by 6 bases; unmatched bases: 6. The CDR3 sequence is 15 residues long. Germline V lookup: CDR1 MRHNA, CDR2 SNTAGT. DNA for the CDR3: TGTGCCAGCAGTGACTCAAAGGACAGGGTCGATGGCTACACCTTC. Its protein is CASSDSKDRVDGYTF.